The 30 T cell receptor beta chains presented below share a single source sample, sequenced in a study of cytomegalovirus exposure and HLA in healthy donors. The data were produced by immunoSEQ multiplex PCR, yet TCRdb's version contains in-frame clones alone and is incomplete. The table shows about 200,000 clones, with around 87% occurring only once. Sample: PBMCs. The receptors shown here come from a woman between 18 and 29 years old in good health and CMV-seropositive.

The chain joins TRBV28 to TRBJ1-1, with 9 bases matching TRBD1. The junction had 5 bases not matched to a gene; V was cut back by 7 bases and J by 2 bases. Germline CDR1 is MDHEN and CDR2 is SYDVKM. The CDR3 loop spans 14 amino acids. The DNA of the CDR3 is TGTGCCAGCAACCACAGGGGGCGAAACACTGAAGCTTTCTTT. It encodes CASNHRGRNTEAFF.

V gene TRBV7-9 combines with J gene TRBJ2-3; 7 positions match TRBD2. The CDR3 is 16 amino acids. J gave up 3 bases and V 1 base, and 7 bases lay outside the gene matches. Germline V gene data show CDR1 as SEHNR and CDR2 as FQNEAQ (reference sequence). Here the CDR3 reads CASSLVTGGWTDTQYF. In DNA form, the CDR3 reads TGTGCCAGCAGCTTAGTGACGGGAGGCTGGACAGATACGCAGTATTTT.

The chain links TRBV12-5 to TRBJ2-7; 7 nucleotides match TRBD1. Germline CDR1 LGHNT, CDR2 FRNRAP. This CDR3 comprises 15 residues. V was clipped by 6 bases and J by 4 bases; unmatched bases: 12. In DNA form, the CDR3 reads TGTGCTAGTGGCCGTTCAAGGGGGCTGAGGTACGAGCAGTACTTC. This translates into CASGRSRGLRYEQYF.

The count of this clone is one. The chain links TRBV5-6 to TRBJ1-5, with D possibly TRBD1 on 6 matching bases. The germline CDR1 and CDR2 sequences are SGHDT and YYEEEE. This CDR3 contains 16 residues. V dropped 4 bases and J dropped 5 bases, with 19 bases sitting between them. The CDR3 reads CASSLQGTQTYQPQHF. The CDR3 nucleotides read TGTGCCAGCAGCCTACAGGGAACCCAAACCTATCAGCCCCAGCATTTT. The variable domain in full, completed from reference TRBV5-6 and TRBJ1-5, reads DAGVTQSPTHLIKTRGQQVTLRCSPKSGHDTVSWYQQALGQGPQFIFQYYEEEERQRGNFPDRFSGHQFPNYSSELNVNALLLGDSALYLCASSLQGTQTYQPQHFGDGTRLSIL.

CDR3 in DNA: TGTGCCAGCAGTTTACGACAGACGAACACTGAAGCTTTCTTT. Translation: CASSLRQTNTEAFF. This chain links TRBV28 with TRBJ1-1; D is possibly TRBD1 (5 bases). The germline gives CDR1 MDHEN, CDR2 SYDVKM. CDR3 length equals 14 residues. V gave up 2 bases and J gave up 1 base, with 8 bases separating them.

J is TRBJ2-3 and V is TRBV19; D may be TRBD2 (5 bases). The V gene's germline CDR1 is LNHDA and CDR2 SQIVND (reference sequence). This CDR3 has 13 amino acids. With 1 base removed from V and 14 bases from J, the gap between germline ends came to 16 bases. Here the CDR3 reads CASSIAVTEGRYF. Here the CDR3 DNA reads TGTGCCAGTAGTATAGCGGTCACCGAGGGCAGGTATTTT.

The chain recombines TRBV7-8 with TRBJ2-7; 8 positions agree with TRBD1. Trimming at V came to 5 bases and at J to 6 bases, leaving 9 bases not matched to a gene. The CDR3 has 14 amino acids. CDR1 is SGHVS and CDR2 is FQNEAQ in the germline V gene. CDR3 coding DNA: TGTGCCAGCAGCCCGAGGACAGGGAAGGGCGAGCAGTACTTC. Amino acids: CASSPRTGKGEQYF. The whole variable domain, filled in from reference TRBV7-8 and TRBJ2-7, reads GAGVSQSPRYKVAKRGQDVALRCDPISGHVSLFWYQQALGQGPEFLTYFQNEAQLDKSGLPSDRFFAERPEGSVSTLKIQRTQQEDSAVYLCASSPRTGKGEQYFGPGTRLTVT.

This clone showed up just once. The chain links TRBV7-8 to TRBJ1-2, with D perhaps TRBD1 (6 bases). The V gene lost 0 bases and the J gene lost 2 bases, with 19 bases spanning the gap. This CDR3 is built from 18 residues. Germline V CDR1 and CDR2: SGHVS, FQNEAQ. The CDR3 region has the DNA TGTGCCAGCAGCTTAGCGCCTGGGGGCGCGTCGTTGAACTATGGCTACACCTTC. This codes for CASSLAPGGASLNYGYTF.

The J gene is TRBJ2-7, the V gene TRBV10-1, with TRBD2 as a possible D gene (6 bases). The germline gives CDR1 WNHNN, CDR2 SYGVQD (reference sequence). The CDR3 has 16 residues. Trimming cost V 0 bases and J 2 bases, with 14 bases left between them. The CDR3 region has the DNA TGCGCCAGCAGTGAGTCGTTAGGACTATACCCCTACGAGCAGTACTTC. Translated: CASSESLGLYPYEQYF.

The chain employs TRBV27 and TRBJ1-2; D may be TRBD1 (6 bases). Germline assignment: CDR1 MNHEY and CDR2 SMNVEV (reference sequence). V lost 3 bases and J lost 8, with 13 bases in between. CDR3 length equals 13 residues. The CDR3 region has the DNA TGTGCCAGCAGTTTTCAACAGGGTACCGGCTACACCTTC. Translated: CASSFQQGTGYTF.

The CDR3 spells CASSQDRGQETQYF. CDR3 nucleotides: TGCGCCAGCAGTCAAGACAGGGGGCAAGAGACCCAGTACTTC. The chain couples TRBV5-1 to TRBJ2-5; 9 bases line up with TRBD1. Germline CDR1 is SGHRS and CDR2 is YFSETQ. This CDR3 has 14 residues. The trim removed 5 bases at V and 2 bases at J, leaving 4 bases unmatched.

This clone was observed a single time. This chain uses TRBV5-1 with TRBJ2-5, with 9 bases that match TRBD2. The CDR3 sequence is 16 residues long. Germline CDR1 is SGHRS and CDR2 is YFSETQ. V was clipped by 3 bases and J by 5 bases; unmatched bases: 11. The CDR3 DNA reads as TGCGCCAGCAGCTCAGGGACTAGCCCTAAGGGGGAGACCCAGTACTTC. Protein sequence: CASSSGTSPKGETQYF.

The J gene is TRBJ1-4, the V gene TRBV19; perhaps TRBD1 as D (6 bases). The CDR3 is 15 amino acids. The germline CDR1 and CDR2 sequences are LNHDA and SQIVND (reference sequence). Trimming cost V 9 bases and J 8 bases, with 22 bases left between them. The CDR3 region is CASALQGVGGEKLFF. The CDR3 DNA sequence: TGTGCCAGCGCACTGCAGGGTGTAGGGGGAGAAAAACTGTTTTTT.

This clone was picked up one time. The V call is TRBV10-3, the J call TRBJ2-7; the match to TRBD1 covers 10 bases. The CDR3 covers 15 residues. V trimming: 3 bases; J trimming: 5 bases; junction bases outside the gene matches: 7. The V gene's germline CDR1 is ENHRY and CDR2 SYGVKD. Here the CDR3 DNA reads TGTGCCATCAGTGACCTGGGACAGGGGTTGAACGAGCAGTACTTC. Translating gives CAISDLGQGLNEQYF.

The rearrangement uses TRBV5-1 and TRBJ2-4; the D is unclear. Trimming took off 3 bases at V and 4 bases at J, with 14 bases between the two ends. CDR1 is SGHRS, CDR2 YFSETQ, per germline. The CDR3 spans 15 residues. Written as DNA, the CDR3 is TGCGCCAGCAGCTCTACTTCAAACCGGAAAAACATTCAGTACTTC. Translation: CASSSTSNRKNIQYF.

This chain links TRBV29-1 with TRBJ2-2, with TRBD1 matching 10 bases. V shed 8 bases, J shed 7 bases, and the junction held 4 bases outside the gene matches. The V gene's germline CDR1 is SQVTM and CDR2 ANQGSEA. This CDR3 spans 12 amino acids. In nucleotides, the CDR3 is TGCAGCTCGGGACAGGGGAACGGGGAGCTGTTTTTT. It translates to CSSGQGNGELFF.

V is TRBV19 and J is TRBJ1-1, with D possibly being TRBD1 (5 bases). Germline values: CDR1 LNHDA, CDR2 SQIVND (reference sequence). Trimming shortened V by 1 base and J by 0 bases, and 9 bases separated the two germline ends. This CDR3 comprises 15 residues. Here the CDR3 DNA reads TGTGCCAGTAGTATAGGGACCAGGGTGAACACTGAAGCTTTCTTT. Translated: CASSIGTRVNTEAFF.

The CDR3 is CASMGQGNEQYF. The CDR3 coding sequence is TGTGCCAGCATGGGTCAGGGAAACGAGCAGTACTTC. V is TRBV6-5 and J is TRBJ2-7; D is perhaps TRBD1 (5 bases). CDR1 MNHEY and CDR2 SVGAGI come from the germline V gene. V shed 7 bases and J shed 5 bases, with 12 bases lying between them. The CDR3 spans 12 residues.

Only one count was recorded for this clone. CDR3 DNA: TGTGCCAGCAACCCCCGGGGGGGAGACAACTACGAGCAGTACTTC. As protein: CASNPRGGDNYEQYF. This rearrangement joins TRBV2 to TRBJ2-7, with TRBD2 matching 8 bases. V was clipped by 7 bases and J by 3 bases; unmatched bases: 11. The CDR3 runs 15 residues. Germline values: CDR1 SNHLY, CDR2 FYNNEI.

The chain is built from TRBV18 and TRBJ1-1; D is uncertain. From germline, CDR1 is KGHSH and CDR2 LQKENI. V shed 2 bases and J shed 1 base, with 8 bases lying between them. CDR3 length: 14 amino acids. The CDR3 DNA reads TGTGCCAGCTCACCAAATCGGGGGAACACTGAAGCTTTCTTT. Its translation is CASSPNRGNTEAFF.

This rearrangement joins TRBV10-3 to TRBJ2-3, with a possible D match to TRBD2 (5 bases). V lost 10 bases and J 2 bases, leaving 19 bases between the germline ends. This CDR3 has 15 amino acids. CDR1 is ENHRY and CDR2 is SYGVKD in the germline V gene. CDR3 protein: CASTIGERSTDTQYF. The CDR3 DNA sequence: TGTGCCAGCACTATTGGGGAGCGGTCCACAGATACGCAGTATTTT.

CDR3 region: CAIRGQGAGNTIYF. CDR3 nucleotides: TGTGCCATCAGGGGACAGGGGGCTGGAAACACCATATATTTT. The chain recombines TRBV10-3 with TRBJ1-3, with 11 bases lining up with TRBD1. Germline V gene data show CDR1 as ENHRY and CDR2 as SYGVKD. With V trimmed by 6 bases and J by 2 bases, 0 bases remained unmatched. The CDR3 runs 14 residues.

V and J are TRBV10-3 and TRBJ1-1; 9 bases are shared with TRBD1. CDR3 length: 15 residues. V trimming: 5 bases; J trimming: 1 base; junction bases outside the gene matches: 5. Germline V gene sequence: CDR1 ENHRY, CDR2 SYGVKD. The CDR3 loop reads CAISHRGPGNTEAFF. In DNA, the CDR3 is TGTGCCATCAGTCACAGGGGGCCAGGGAACACTGAAGCTTTCTTT.

On this clone: This specimen includes other DNA sequences encoding the same CDR3. The J gene is TRBJ2-7, the V gene TRBV20-1; D possibly corresponds to TRBD2 (6 bases). The CDR3 is 11 amino acids. The germline V and J ends were trimmed by 3 bases and 4 bases, with 7 bases remaining between them. CDR1 DFQATT and CDR2 SNEGSKA come from the germline V gene (reference sequence). CDR3: CSASAGYEQYF. The CDR3 DNA reads TGCAGTGCTAGTGCGGGATACGAGCAGTACTTC.

The V gene is TRBV27, the J gene TRBJ1-1, with D unclear. The germline V gene encodes CDR1 MNHEY and CDR2 SMNVEV (reference sequence). The CDR3 totals 13 residues. Trimming shortened V by 6 bases and J by 1 base, and 9 bases separated the two germline ends. The CDR3 sequence: CASRRHRNTEAFF. The CDR3 DNA reads as TGTGCCAGCAGACGACATCGGAACACTGAAGCTTTCTTT.

The chain combines TRBV2 with TRBJ1-3, with TRBD1 matching 8 bases. The V segment lost 2 bases and the J segment 0 bases; nucleotides outside the gene matches: 9. The CDR3 runs to 18 residues. CDR1 and CDR2 from the germline V gene are SNHLY and FYNNEI. In nucleotides, the CDR3 is TGTGCCAGCAGTGAATCCCGGACAGGGACAACCTCTGGAAACACCATATATTTT. Protein product: CASSESRTGTTSGNTIYF.

The rearrangement links TRBV11-2 to TRBJ2-1, with 11 bases lining up with TRBD2. The CDR3 runs 16 residues. Germline V lookup: CDR1 SGHAT, CDR2 FQNNGV. The V and J ends lost 5 bases and 6 bases, in that order; junction bases with no gene match: 9. The CDR3 sequence: CASSTHRGTSGNEQFF. The CDR3, as DNA: TGTGCCAGCAGCACGCACCGAGGGACTAGCGGCAATGAGCAGTTCTTC.

This chain joins TRBV15 and TRBJ2-5; TRBD2 aligns across 7 bases. Germline V CDR1 and CDR2: LNHNV, YYDKDF (reference sequence). V shed 5 bases, J shed 1 base, and the junction held 7 bases outside the gene matches. The CDR3 has 15 residues. The CDR3 sequence: CATSLPSGSQETQYF. The CDR3 nucleotides are TGTGCCACCAGCCTTCCTAGCGGTTCCCAAGAGACCCAGTACTTC.

The gene calls are TRBV7-6 and TRBJ1-1, with 7 bases lining up with TRBD1. Germline-derived CDR1 and CDR2 are SGHVS and FNYEAQ. CDR3 length: 13 residues. J was trimmed by 4 bases and V by 4 bases; bases with no gene match: 3. CDR3 bases: TGTGCCAGCAGCTCCCAGGGGGGCACTGAAGCTTTCTTT. Encoded protein: CASSSQGGTEAFF. The full variable domain, rest sourced from reference TRBV7-6 and TRBJ1-1, is GAGVSQSPRYKVTKRGQDVALRCDPISGHVSLYWYRQALGQGPEFLTYFNYEAQQDKSGLPNDRFSAERPEGSISTLTIQRTEQRDSAMYRCASSSQGGTEAFFGQGTRLTVV.

The V and J genes are TRBV15 and TRBJ2-1; the D gene is possibly TRBD1 (6 bases). CDR3 length: 18 residues. Deletions cut 0 bases from V and 7 bases from J, with 22 bases between. Germline CDR1 LNHNV, CDR2 YYDKDF (reference sequence). The CDR3 DNA is TGTGCCACCAGCAGAGAACAGGGTAATAGATTCCCCACTAATGAGCAGTTCTTC. This codes for CATSREQGNRFPTNEQFF.